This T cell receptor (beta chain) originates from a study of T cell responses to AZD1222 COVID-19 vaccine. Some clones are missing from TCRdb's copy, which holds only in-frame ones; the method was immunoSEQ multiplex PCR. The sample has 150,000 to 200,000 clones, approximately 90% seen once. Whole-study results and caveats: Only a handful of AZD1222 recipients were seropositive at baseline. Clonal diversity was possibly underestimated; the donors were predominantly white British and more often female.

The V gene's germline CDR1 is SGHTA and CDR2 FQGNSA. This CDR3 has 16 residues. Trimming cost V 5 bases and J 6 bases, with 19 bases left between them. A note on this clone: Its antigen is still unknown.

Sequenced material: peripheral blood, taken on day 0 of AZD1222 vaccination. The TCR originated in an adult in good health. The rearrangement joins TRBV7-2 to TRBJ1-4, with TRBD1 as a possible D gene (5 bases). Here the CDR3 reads CASSPEGWRGDEKLFF. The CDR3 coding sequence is TGTGCCAGCAGCCCAGAGGGGTGGCGGGGGGATGAAAAACTGTTTTTT.